A selection of T cell receptor beta chains follows, all from one sample in a study of early T cells in non-severe SARS-CoV-2 infection. One entry per CDR3 protein, called by TCRdb with MiXCR from the 5' RACE reads. The table has 20,000 to 30,000 distinct CDR3 sequences, about 4.1% seen once. Sample: whole blood. All receptors come from an adult who was a healthcare worker with PCR-confirmed SARS-CoV-2 infection or an uninfected control (not recorded which). The conserved cysteine and the conserved F or W are not part of the CDR3 here. Each record gives: clone size, V gene, CDR3 length, CDR3 protein. Clone size is not always given. Where it is, it says once, few, many or a class for expanded clones.

many TRBV27 16 ASSLYPGQGPRAGEQY
many TRBV20-1 11 SARGEASNTIY
many TRBV7-9 13 ASSLAGGAGTEAF
many TRBV12-3/TRBV12-4 14 ASRRGTGDLYNEQF
few TRBV7-9 10 ASSLEMGEQY
. TRBV30 14 AWSVSRLARTDTQY
many TRBV10-3 13 AISLGQGDTDTQY
many TRBV29-1 13 SVLVGASGANVLT
many TRBV10-2 13 ASSESGPSNQPQH
many TRBV6-2/TRBV6-3 11 ASRPGPGNGYT
many TRBV15 12 ATSRGQPNQPQH
many TRBV18 14 ASSPPRGQMNTEAF
many TRBV12-3/TRBV12-4 13 ASRTGTSGVNEQF
many TRBV6-4 14 ASSPQNSGGADEQF
many TRBV5-6 13 ASSTAGLSSYEQY
many TRBV29-1 11 SVGDRGTYEQY
many TRBV6-5 12 ASSYGVSRGEQY
few TRBV6-5 12 ASSITKNTGELF
many TRBV5-1 12 ASSPGDREETQY
many TRBV20-1 16 SATPTSGGLLSYNEQF
many TRBV6-1 12 ASSGRGLLYGYT
many TRBV9 12 ASSVSHLDGELF
medium-sized TRBV7-6 14 ASSLGQGLSNEKLF
few TRBV29-1 13 SVEGTTGRFNEAF